This T cell receptor (beta chain) was identified during a study of blood T cell repertoires in COVID-19. The data were produced by immunoSEQ multiplex PCR, yet TCRdb's version contains in-frame clones alone and is incomplete. The sample carries over 45,000 clones, around 82% recorded once. The sample was peripheral blood. The receptor's source is a man between 35 and 55 years old with acute or convalescent COVID-19.

The CDR3 nucleotides read TGTGCCAGCACCCCCCCAGTAGCCACCGGGGAGCTGTTTTTT. The encoded protein is CASTPPVATGELFF. V and J are TRBV2 and TRBJ2-2; D is undetermined. The V gene's germline CDR1 is SNHLY and CDR2 FYNNEI. CDR3 size: 14 residues. Trimming left V 7 bases short and J 4 bases short, with 13 bases between.